This T cell receptor (beta chain) emerged from a study of T cell changes during pregnancy in multiple sclerosis. The CDR3 sequence is 14 residues long. V was pared by 5 bases and J by 7 bases, with 7 bases of the junction left unmatched. Germline-derived CDR1 and CDR2 are GTSNPN and SVGIG (reference sequence). The repertoire was sequenced with immunoSEQ multiplex PCR; TCRdb's copy has only in-frame clones and lacks some. The sample carries 44,000 or so clones, around 90% recorded once. This clonotype was obtained from a female donor in good health, enrolled as a control in a pregnancy study. Sequenced here: peripheral blood, sampled in the first trimester of pregnancy. The rearrangement joins TRBV30 to TRBJ1-6; 8 bases align to TRBD1. CDR3 sequence: CAWDRGPRNSPLHF. DNA of the CDR3: TGTGCCTGGGACAGGGGACCAAGGAATTCACCCCTCCACTTT.